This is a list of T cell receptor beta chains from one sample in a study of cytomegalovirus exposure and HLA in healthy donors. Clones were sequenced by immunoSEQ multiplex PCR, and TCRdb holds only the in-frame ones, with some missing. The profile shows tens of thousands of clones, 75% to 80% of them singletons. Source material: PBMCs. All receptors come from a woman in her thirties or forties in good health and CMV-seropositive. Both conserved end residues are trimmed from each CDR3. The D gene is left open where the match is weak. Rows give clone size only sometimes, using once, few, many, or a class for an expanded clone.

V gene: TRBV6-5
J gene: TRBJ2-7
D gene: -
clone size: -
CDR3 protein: ASSFSYYSSYEQY

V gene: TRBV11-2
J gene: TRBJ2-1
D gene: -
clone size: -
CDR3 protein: ASSLGGDEQF

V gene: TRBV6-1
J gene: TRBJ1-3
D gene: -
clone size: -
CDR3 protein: GAQEPSGNTIY

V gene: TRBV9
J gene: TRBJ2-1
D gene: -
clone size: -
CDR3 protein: ASSVDGQRNEQF

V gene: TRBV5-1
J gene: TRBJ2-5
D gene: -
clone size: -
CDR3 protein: ASSSQETQY

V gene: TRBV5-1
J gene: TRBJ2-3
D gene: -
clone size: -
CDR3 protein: ASSLETAGLTQY

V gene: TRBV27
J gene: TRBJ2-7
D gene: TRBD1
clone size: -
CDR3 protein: ASSFRAGGQGDGEQY

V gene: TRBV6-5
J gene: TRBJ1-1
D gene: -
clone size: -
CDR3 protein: ASSSTANMNTEAF

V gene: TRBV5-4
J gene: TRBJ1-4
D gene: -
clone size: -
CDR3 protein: ASSFDGQVATNEKLF

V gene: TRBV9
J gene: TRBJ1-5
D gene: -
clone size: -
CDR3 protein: ASSVLYRVVSNQPQH

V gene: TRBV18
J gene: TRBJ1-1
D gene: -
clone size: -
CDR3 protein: ASSPSLDSNTEAF

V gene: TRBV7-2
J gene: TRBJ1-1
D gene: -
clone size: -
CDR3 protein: ASSLQGSGTEAF

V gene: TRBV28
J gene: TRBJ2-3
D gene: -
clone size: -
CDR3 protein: ASPFSGGYTDTQY

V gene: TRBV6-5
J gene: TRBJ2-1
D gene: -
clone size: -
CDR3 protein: ASTPSRVGYNEQF

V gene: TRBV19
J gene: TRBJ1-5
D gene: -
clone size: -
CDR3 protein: ASRGGAQH

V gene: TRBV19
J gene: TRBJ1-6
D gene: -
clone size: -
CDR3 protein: ASTISGSPLH

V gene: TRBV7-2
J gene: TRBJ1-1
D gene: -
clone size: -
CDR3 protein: ASSFREVSTEAF

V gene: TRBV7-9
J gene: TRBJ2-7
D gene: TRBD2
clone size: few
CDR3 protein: ASSLLSGTYEQY

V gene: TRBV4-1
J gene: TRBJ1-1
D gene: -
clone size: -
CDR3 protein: ASSQDWGGLTEAF

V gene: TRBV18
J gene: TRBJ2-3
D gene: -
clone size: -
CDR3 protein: ASSYSRDTQY

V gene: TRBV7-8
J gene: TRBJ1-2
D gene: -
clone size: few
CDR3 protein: ASSLAGSGGYT

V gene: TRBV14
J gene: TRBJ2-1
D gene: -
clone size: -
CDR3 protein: ASSQEYGNEQF

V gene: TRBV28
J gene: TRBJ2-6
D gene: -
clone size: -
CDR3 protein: ASTRFGANVLT

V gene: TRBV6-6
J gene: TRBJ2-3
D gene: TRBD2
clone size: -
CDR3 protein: ASELAGSSSTDTQY

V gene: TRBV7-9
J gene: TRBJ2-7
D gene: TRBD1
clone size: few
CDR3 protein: ASSNTGGSSYEQY

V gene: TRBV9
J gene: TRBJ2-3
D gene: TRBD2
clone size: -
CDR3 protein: ASSPPLARAPGTQY

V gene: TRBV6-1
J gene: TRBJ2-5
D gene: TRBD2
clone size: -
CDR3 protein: ASRVTSAIQETQY

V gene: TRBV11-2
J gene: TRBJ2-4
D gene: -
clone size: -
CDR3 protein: ASSLGGGGAKNIQY

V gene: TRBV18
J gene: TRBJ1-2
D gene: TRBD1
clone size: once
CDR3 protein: ASSPGQGPNYGYT

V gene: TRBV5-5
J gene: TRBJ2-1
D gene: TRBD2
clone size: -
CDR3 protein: ASSLTSGISYNEQF

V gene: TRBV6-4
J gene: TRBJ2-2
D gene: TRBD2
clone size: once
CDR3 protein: ASSLTSEAGELF

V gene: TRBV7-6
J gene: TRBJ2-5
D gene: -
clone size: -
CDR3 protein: ASSGLREETQY

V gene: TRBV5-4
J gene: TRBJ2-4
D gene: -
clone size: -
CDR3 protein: ASSGLSRQY

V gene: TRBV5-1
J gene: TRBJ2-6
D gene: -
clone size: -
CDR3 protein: ASSTDTSSGANVLT

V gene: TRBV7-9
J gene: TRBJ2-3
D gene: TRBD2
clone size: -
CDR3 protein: ACAAGGPLSTDTQY

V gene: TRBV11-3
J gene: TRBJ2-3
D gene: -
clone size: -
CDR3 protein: ASSSNRRTESTDTQY

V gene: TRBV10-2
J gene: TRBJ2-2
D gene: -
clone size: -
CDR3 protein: ASSDREASGFLAPNTGELF

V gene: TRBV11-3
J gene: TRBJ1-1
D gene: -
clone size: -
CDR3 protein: ASSLDRDTEAF

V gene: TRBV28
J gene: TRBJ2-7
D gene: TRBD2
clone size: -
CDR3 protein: ASSYRPGAGDYEQY

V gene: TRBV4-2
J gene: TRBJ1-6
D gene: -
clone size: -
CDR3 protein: ASSQAQAFWDSPLH

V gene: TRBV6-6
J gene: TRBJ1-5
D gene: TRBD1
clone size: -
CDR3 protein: ASSYRTGGDQPQH

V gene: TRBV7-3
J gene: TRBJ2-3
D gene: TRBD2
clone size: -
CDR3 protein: ASSLLASGRDTQY

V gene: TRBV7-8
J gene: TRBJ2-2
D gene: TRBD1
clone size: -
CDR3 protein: ASSAYRGTGELF

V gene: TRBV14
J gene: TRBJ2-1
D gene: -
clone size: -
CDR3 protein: ASSQEGGVQYNEQF

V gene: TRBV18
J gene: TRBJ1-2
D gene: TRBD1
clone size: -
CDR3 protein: ASSTGQGSTAYYGYT

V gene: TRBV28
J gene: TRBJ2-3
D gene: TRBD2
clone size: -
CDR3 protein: ASSSSGLAGAPDTQY

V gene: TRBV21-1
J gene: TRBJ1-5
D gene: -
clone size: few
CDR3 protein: ASSTEPGQGSQPQH

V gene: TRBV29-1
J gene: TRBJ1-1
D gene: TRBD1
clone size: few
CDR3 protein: SVGGRGRNTEAF

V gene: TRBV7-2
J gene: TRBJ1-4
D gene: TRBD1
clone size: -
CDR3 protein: ASSPDRGNEKLF

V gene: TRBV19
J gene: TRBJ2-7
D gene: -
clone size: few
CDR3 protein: ATNDRSSYEQY

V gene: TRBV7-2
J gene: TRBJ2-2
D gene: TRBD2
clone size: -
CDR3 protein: ASSSSRSGTSGELF

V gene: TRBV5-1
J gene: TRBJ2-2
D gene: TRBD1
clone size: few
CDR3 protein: ASSLDRGYAGELF

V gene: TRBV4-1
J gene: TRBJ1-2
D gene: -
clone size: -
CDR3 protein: ASSQDRGSYGYT